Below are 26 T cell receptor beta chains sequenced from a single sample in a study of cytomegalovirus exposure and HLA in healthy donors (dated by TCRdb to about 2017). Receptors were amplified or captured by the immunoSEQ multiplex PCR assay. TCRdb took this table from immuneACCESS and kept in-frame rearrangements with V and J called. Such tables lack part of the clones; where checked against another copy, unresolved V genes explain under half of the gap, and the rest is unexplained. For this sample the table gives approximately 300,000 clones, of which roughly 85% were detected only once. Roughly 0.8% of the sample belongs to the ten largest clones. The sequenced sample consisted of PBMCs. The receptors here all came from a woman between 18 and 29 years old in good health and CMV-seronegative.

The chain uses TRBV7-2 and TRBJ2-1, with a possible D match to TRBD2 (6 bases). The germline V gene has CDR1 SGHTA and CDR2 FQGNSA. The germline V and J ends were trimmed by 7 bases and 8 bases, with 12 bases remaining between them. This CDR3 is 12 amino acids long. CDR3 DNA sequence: TGTGCCAGCACCCCGACGGGGGATGAGCAGTTCTTC. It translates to CASTPTGDEQFF.

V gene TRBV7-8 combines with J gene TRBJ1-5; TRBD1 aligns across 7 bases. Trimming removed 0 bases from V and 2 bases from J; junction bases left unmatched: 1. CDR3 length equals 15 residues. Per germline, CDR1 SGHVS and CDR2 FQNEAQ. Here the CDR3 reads CASSLAQGGNQPQHF. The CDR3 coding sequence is TGTGCCAGCAGCTTAGCCCAGGGGGGCAATCAGCCCCAGCATTTT.

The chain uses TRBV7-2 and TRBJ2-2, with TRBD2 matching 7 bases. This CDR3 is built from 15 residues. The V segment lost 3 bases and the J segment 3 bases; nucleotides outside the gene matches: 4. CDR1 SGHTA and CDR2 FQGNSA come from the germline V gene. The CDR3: CASSFALADTGELFF. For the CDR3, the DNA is TGTGCCAGCAGCTTCGCGCTAGCGGACACCGGGGAGCTGTTTTTT.

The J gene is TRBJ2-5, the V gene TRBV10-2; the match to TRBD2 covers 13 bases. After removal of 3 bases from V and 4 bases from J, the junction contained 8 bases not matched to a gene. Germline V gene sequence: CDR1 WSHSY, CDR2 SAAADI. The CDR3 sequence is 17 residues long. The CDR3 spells CASSEGGLAGVRETQYF. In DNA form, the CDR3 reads TGCGCCAGCAGTGAAGGAGGACTAGCGGGAGTCCGAGAGACCCAGTACTTC.

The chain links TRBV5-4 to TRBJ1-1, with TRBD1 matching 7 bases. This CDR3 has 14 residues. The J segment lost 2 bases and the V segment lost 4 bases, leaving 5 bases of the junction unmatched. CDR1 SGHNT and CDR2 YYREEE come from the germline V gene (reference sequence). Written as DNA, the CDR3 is TGTGCCAGCAGCGGGGACAGCGGAAACACTGAAGCTTTCTTT. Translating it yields CASSGDSGNTEAFF.

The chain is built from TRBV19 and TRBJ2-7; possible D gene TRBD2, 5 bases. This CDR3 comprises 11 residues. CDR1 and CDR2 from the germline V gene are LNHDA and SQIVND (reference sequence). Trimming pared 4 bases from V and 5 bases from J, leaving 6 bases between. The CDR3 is CASSNGDEQYF. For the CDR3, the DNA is TGTGCCAGTAGTAACGGGGACGAGCAGTACTTC. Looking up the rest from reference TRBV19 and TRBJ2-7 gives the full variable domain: DGGITQSPKYLFRKEGQNVTLSCEQNLNHDAMYWYRQDPGQGLRLIYYSQIVNDFQKGDIAEGYSVSREKKESFPLTVTSAQKNPTAFYLCASSNGDEQYFGPGTRLTVT.

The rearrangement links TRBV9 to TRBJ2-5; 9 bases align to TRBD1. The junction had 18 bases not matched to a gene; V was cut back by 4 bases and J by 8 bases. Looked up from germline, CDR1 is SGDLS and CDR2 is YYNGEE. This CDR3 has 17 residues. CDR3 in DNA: TGTGCCAGCAGCTCTCAACAGGGGGCACTGGGCCTCGCAACCCAGTACTTC. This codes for CASSSQQGALGLATQYF.

Here the CDR3 reads CASRTGQGGGNTIYF. In DNA, the CDR3 is TGTGCCAGCCGGACCGGGCAGGGAGGTGGAAACACCATATATTTT. The J gene is TRBJ1-3, the V gene TRBV6-6; a possible D gene is TRBD1 (5 bases). CDR1 MNHNY and CDR2 SVGAGI come from the germline V gene (reference sequence). The ends were cut back, 8 bases at V and 3 bases at J, with 17 bases in the middle. The CDR3 loop spans 15 amino acids.

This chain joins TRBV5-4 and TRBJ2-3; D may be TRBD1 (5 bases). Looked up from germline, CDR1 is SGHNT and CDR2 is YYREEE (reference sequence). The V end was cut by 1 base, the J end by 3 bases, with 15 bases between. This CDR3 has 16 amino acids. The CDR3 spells CASSLQGVVTTDTQYF. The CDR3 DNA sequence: TGTGCCAGCAGCTTGCAGGGTGTGGTTACAACAGATACGCAGTATTTT.

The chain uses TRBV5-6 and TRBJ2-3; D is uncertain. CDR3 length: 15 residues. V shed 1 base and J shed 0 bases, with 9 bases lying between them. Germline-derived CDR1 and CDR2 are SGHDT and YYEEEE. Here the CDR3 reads CASSLLTLSTDTQYF. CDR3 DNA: TGTGCCAGCAGCTTGCTGACACTTAGCACAGATACGCAGTATTTT. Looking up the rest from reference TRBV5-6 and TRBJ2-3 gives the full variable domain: DAGVTQSPTHLIKTRGQQVTLRCSPKSGHDTVSWYQQALGQGPQFIFQYYEEEERQRGNFPDRFSGHQFPNYSSELNVNALLLGDSALYLCASSLLTLSTDTQYFGPGTRLTVL.

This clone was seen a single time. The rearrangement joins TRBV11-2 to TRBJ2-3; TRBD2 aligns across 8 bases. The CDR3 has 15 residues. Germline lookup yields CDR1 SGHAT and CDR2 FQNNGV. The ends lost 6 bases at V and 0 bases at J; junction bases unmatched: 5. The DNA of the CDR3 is TGTGCCAGCAGTAATCCGGGAGGGAGCACAGATACGCAGTATTTT. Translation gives CASSNPGGSTDTQYF.

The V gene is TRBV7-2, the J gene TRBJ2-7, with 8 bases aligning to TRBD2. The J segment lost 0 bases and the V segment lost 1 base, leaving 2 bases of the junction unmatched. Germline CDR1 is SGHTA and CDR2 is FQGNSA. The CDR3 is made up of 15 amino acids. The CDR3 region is CASSLVAGSSYEQYF. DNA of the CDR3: TGTGCCAGCAGCTTAGTAGCGGGGAGCTCCTACGAGCAGTACTTC.

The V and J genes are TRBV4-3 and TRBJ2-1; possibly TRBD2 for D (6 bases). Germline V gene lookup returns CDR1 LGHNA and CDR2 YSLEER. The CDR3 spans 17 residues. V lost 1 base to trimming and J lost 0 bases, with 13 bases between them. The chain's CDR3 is CASSQGMGGLSYNEQFF. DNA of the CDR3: TGCGCCAGCAGCCAAGGCATGGGAGGCCTCTCCTACAATGAGCAGTTCTTC.

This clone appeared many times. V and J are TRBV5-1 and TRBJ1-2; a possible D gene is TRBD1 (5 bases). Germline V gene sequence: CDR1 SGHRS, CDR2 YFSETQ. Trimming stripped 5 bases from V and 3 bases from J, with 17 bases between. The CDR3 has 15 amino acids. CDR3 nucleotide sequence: TGCGCCAGCAGTAGGGACTTGACCTCATACTATGGCTACACCTTC. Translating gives CASSRDLTSYYGYTF. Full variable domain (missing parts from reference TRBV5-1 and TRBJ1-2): KAGVTQTPRYLIKTRGQQVTLSCSPISGHRSVSWYQQTPGQGLQFLFEYFSETQRNKGNFPGRFSGRQFSNSRSEMNVSTLELGDSALYLCASSRDLTSYYGYTFGSGTRLTVV.

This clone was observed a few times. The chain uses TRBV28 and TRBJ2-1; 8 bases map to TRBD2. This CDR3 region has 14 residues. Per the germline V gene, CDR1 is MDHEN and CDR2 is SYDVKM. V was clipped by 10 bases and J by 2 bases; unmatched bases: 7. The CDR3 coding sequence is TGTGCCACGACAGCGGGAGAAGCCTACAATGAGCAGTTCTTC. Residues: CATTAGEAYNEQFF.

In DNA, the CDR3 is TGTGCCAGCAGTTCCTACAGGGGGGAGAGAGAAAAACTGTTTTTT. Encoded protein: CASSSYRGEREKLFF. The chain carries TRBV27 and TRBJ1-4; TRBD1 matches at 8 bases. Germline V gene lookup returns CDR1 MNHEY and CDR2 SMNVEV (reference sequence). Trimming took 4 bases from V and 8 from J; bases not matched to a gene: 9. The CDR3 totals 15 residues.

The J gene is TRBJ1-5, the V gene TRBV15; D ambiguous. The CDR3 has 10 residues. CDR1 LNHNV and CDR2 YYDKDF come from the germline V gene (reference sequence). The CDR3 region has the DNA TGTGCTGCGAGCAATCAGCCCCAGCATTTT. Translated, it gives CAASNQPQHF.

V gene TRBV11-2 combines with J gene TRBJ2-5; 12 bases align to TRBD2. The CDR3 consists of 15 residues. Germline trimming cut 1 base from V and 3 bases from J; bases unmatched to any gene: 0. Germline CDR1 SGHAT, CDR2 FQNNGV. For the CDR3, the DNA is TGTGCCAGCAGCTTAGGGACTAGCGGGAAAGAGACCCAGTACTTC. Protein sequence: CASSLGTSGKETQYF.

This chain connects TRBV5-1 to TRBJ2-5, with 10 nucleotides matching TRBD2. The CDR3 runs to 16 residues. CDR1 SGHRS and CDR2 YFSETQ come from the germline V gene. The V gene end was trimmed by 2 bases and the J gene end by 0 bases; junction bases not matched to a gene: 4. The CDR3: CASSFGTSDDQETQYF. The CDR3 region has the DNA TGCGCCAGCAGCTTTGGGACTAGCGACGACCAAGAGACCCAGTACTTC.

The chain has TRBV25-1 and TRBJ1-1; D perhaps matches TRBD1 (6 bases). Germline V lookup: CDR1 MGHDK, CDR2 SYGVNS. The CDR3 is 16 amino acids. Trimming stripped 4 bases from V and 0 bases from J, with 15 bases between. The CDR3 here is CASSVFQGNLNTEAFF. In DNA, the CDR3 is TGTGCCAGCAGTGTCTTTCAGGGGAACCTGAACACTGAAGCTTTCTTT.

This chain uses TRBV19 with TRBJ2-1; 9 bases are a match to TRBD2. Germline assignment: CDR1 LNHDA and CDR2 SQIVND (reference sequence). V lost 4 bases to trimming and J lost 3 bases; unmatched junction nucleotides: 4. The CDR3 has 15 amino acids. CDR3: CASSTGTSFYNEQFF. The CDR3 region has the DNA TGTGCCAGTAGTACCGGGACTAGCTTCTACAATGAGCAGTTCTTC.

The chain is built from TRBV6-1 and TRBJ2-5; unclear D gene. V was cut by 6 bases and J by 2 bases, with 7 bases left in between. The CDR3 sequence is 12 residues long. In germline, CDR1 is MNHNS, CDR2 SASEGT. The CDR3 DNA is TGTGCCAGCAGGGCAGATCAAGAGACCCAGTACTTC. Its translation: CASRADQETQYF.

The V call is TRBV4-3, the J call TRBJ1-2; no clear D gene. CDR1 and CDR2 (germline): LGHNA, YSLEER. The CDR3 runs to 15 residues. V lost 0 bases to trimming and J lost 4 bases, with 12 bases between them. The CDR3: CASSQEGLGSYGYTF. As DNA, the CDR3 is TGCGCCAGCAGCCAAGAAGGTCTGGGGAGCTATGGCTACACCTTC.

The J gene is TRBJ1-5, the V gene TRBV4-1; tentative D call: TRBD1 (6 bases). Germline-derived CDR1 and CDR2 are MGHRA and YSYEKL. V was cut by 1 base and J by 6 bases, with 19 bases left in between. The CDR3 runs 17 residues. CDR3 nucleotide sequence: TGCGCCAGCAGCCAAGGCAGGGGCTATACCAAGGGTCAGCCCCAGCATTTT. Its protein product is CASSQGRGYTKGQPQHF.

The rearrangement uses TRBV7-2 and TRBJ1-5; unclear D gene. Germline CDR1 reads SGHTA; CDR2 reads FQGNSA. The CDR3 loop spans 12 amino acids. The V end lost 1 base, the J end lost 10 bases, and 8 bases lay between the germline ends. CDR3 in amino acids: CASSLDRGPQHF. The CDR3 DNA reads TGTGCCAGCAGCTTAGATCGTGGCCCCCAGCATTTT.

The CDR3 reads CASSRVSSNTEAFF. The CDR3 DNA reads as TGCGCCAGCTCCCGGGTCTCAAGCAACACTGAAGCTTTCTTT. The rearrangement links TRBV5-1 to TRBJ1-1; D is unclear. Germline values: CDR1 SGHRS, CDR2 YFSETQ. This CDR3 is 14 amino acids long. V was clipped by 7 bases and J by 2 bases, with 15 bases between them.